Detailed here is one T cell receptor (beta chain). Its target is not known. Evenly divided among several immunoSEQ plates was the genomic DNA of each subset. Method: immunoSEQ multiplex PCR; TCRdb's copy keeps in-frame clones and lacks some. Here the sample spans roughly 2,500,000 clones, over 85% being singletons. The donors, all of them Caucasian adults, lived in Nashville, Tennessee. The data belong to a study of shared clonotypes between healthy human individuals. Study information: CD8 memory received one plate per donor, CD8 naive two, CD4 memory three and CD4 naive three. Notes on the study in general: Estimated richness values were generally larger in naive subsets than in memory subsets.

Germline V CDR1 and CDR2: MDHEN, SYDVKM. V was pared by 4 bases and J by 6 bases, with 11 bases of the junction left unmatched. The length of the CDR3 is 16 residues. Source material: naive CD4+ T cells from PBMCs. The subset denotes: CD45RA+ positively selected. This receptor was taken from a man aged 18 to 35 in good health. Some clones in this sample may be carry-over from other donors' samples. The chain uses TRBV28 and TRBJ1-2; TRBD1 agrees at 10 bases. CDR3: CASSSPGQGRLDGYTF. The CDR3 DNA follows: TGTGCCAGCAGTTCTCCGGGACAGGGGAGGCTGGATGGCTACACCTTC.